This T cell receptor (beta chain) comes out of a study of lymphopenia after photon versus proton radiotherapy. With 8 bases removed from V and 4 bases from J, the gap between germline ends came to 20 bases. The germline gives CDR1 MDHEN, CDR2 SYDVKM. The CDR3 spans 15 residues. The repertoire was sequenced with immunoSEQ multiplex PCR; TCRdb's copy has only in-frame clones and lacks some. The data contain 150,000 to 200,000 clones, about nine tenths of them singletons. The sequence was obtained from a man aged 50-60 years with gastric cancer. This sample comprised peripheral blood, obtained from a patient treated with photon-based radiotherapy. The chain combines TRBV28 with TRBJ2-5; D might be TRBD2 (5 bases). The CDR3 spells CASGSGSELLETQYF. The CDR3 DNA sequence: TGTGCCAGCGGGAGCGGCTCTGAACTTCTAGAGACCCAGTACTTC.